This T cell receptor beta chain derives from a study of T cells in Graves' hyperthyroidism and ophthalmopathy. Study observations and caveats: Most thyroid clonotypes expanded above 0.001 were also detected in blood.

Graves' hyperthyroidism was deemed stable given no ophthalmopathy progression within 18 months. Clinical symptoms, serum thyroxine, TRAb, thyroid ultrasound and orbital computed tomography informed diagnoses. With regard to this clonotype: The antigen remains undetermined.

What was amplified from RNA transcripts were TCR beta CDR3 regions. The HTBI primer set drove a first-round RT-PCR of the TCR CDR3. Using its own MiXCR run on the multiplex PCR reads, TCRdb lists one record per CDR3 protein. The sample holds approximately 500,000 distinct CDR3 sequences; around 42% are singletons and the top ten take around 7.7%. The CDR3 runs 12 residues. Between the trimmed V and J ends, which lost 8 bases and 7 bases, there was a span of 14 bases. Germline V gene sequence: CDR1 SGHTA, CDR2 FQGNSA. This sequence originates from a young woman with Graves' hyperthyroidism. The genes are TRBV7-2 and TRBJ2-5; the D gene is possibly TRBD1 (5 bases). Sequenced sample: peripheral blood or thyroid tissue (not recorded which). CDR3 sequence: CASAPQGGTQYF. The CDR3 DNA reads TGTGCCAGCGCACCGCAGGGCGGGACCCAGTACTTC.